This T cell receptor (beta chain) was profiled in a study of OX40 agonist ivuxolimab in advanced cancers. Study conclusions and caveats: Also present in some nonresponders was a low level of normalized T-cell clonal expansion.

This CDR3 comprises 14 residues. Per germline, CDR1 LNHDA and CDR2 SQIVND (reference sequence). V was cut by 3 bases and J by 1 base, with 9 bases left in between. Profiling relied on immunoSEQ multiplex PCR, and the TCRdb table lists in-frame clones only, not all of them. The profile covers some 65,000 clones, with about 88% appearing a single time and around 12% taken by the ten largest. Drawing of blood for sampling happened at baseline, at cycle 4 day 1, and at cycle 7 day 1. On this clone itself: The antigen remains undetermined.

The sequence was collected from an adult with an advanced solid tumor such as melanoma, head and neck, liver or kidney cancer. The input for sequencing was CD4+ or CD8+ T cells sorted from blood, taken in a trial of the OX40 agonist ivuxolimab. This chain links TRBV19 with TRBJ2-5; D tentatively fits TRBD1 or TRBD2 (5 bases each). The CDR3 loop reads CASSIRDLQETQYF. The CDR3 coding sequence is TGTGCCAGTAGTATCCGGGACCTCCAAGAGACCCAGTACTTC.